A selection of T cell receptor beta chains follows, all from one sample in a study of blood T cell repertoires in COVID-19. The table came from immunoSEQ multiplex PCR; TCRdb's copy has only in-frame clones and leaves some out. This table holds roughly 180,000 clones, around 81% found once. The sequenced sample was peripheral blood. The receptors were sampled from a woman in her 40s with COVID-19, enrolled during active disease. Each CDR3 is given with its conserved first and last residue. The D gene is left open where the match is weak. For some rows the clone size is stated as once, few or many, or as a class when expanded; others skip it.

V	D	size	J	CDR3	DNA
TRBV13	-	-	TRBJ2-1	CASSLVYDTWASYNEQFF	TGTGCCAGCAGCTTAGTATATGACACCTGGGCTTCCTACAATGAGCAGTTCTTC
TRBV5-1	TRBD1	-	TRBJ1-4	CASAIEGASEKLFF	TGCGCCAGCGCGATTGAGGGGGCGAGTGAAAAACTGTTTTTT
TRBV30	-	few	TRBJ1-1	CAWLLEGYTEAFF	TGTGCCTGGTTGCTCGAGGGTTACACTGAAGCTTTCTTT
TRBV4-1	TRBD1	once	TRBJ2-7	CASSQNQDRAYEQYF	TGCGCCAGCAGCCAGAATCAGGACAGGGCCTACGAGCAGTACTTC
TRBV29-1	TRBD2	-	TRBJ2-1	CSVWGMAGGHNEQFF	TGCAGCGTTTGGGGAATGGCGGGGGGCCACAATGAGCAGTTCTTC
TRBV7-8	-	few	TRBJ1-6	CASSQGGGGSPLHF	TGTGCCAGCAGCCAAGGGGGGGGCGGATCACCCCTCCACTTT
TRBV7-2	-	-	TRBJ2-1	CASSPGHNYNEQFF	TGTGCCAGCAGCCCCGGACATAACTACAATGAGCAGTTCTTC
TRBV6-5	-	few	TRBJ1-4	CASSYSIGRNEKLFF	TGTGCCAGCAGTTACTCGATAGGCAGGAATGAAAAACTGTTTTTT
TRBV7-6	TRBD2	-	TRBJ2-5	CASSEGLAAQETQYF	TGTGCCAGCAGCGAGGGACTAGCGGCCCAAGAGACCCAGTACTTC
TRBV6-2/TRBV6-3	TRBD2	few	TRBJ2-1	CASSKAGGLVLEQFF	TGTGCCAGCAGTAAAGCGGGAGGGCTGGTTTTGGAGCAGTTCTTC
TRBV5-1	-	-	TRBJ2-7	CASSSDSLGSGGEQYF	TGCGCCAGCAGCTCTGACTCGTTGGGGAGCGGCGGCGAGCAGTACTTC
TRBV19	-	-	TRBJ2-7	CASSTGDAFAEQYF	TGTGCCAGTAGTACGGGGGACGCTTTTGCCGAGCAGTACTTC
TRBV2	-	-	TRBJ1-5	CASSVVGGQPQHF	TGTGCCAGCAGTGTGGTAGGGGGTCAGCCCCAGCATTTT
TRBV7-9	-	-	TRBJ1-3	CASSLSGLGNTIYF	TGTGCCAGCAGCTTATCAGGGCTCGGAAACACCATATATTTT
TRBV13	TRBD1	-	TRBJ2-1	CASSLGWDRGREQFF	TGTGCCAGCAGCTTAGGATGGGACAGGGGAAGGGAGCAGTTCTTC
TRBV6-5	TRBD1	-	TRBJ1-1	CASRAGTGGTEAFF	TGTGCCAGCAGAGCCGGGACAGGGGGGACTGAAGCTTTCTTT
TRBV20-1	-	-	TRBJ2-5	CSASGAETQYF	TGCAGTGCTAGTGGTGCGGAGACCCAGTACTTC
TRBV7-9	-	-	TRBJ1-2	CASSRGGAANYGYTF	TGTGCCAGCAGTCGCGGGGGGGCAGCGAACTATGGCTACACCTTC
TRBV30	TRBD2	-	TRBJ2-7	CAWSVPGLGGYEQYF	TGTGCCTGGAGTGTACCTGGACTAGGTGGGTACGAGCAGTACTTC
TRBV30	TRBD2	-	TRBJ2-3	CAWSNQGLASTQYF	TGTGCCTGGAGTAACCAGGGACTAGCGTCTACGCAGTATTTT
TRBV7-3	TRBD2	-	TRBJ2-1	CASSSRGSEQFF	TGTGCCAGCAGCTCGCGGGGGAGTGAGCAGTTCTTC
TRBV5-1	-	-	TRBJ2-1	CASSSLNIDEQFF	TGCGCCAGCAGCTCCCTTAACATTGATGAGCAGTTCTTC
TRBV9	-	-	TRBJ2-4	CASSVAGLAKNIQYF	TGTGCCAGCAGCGTAGCAGGCCTAGCCAAAAACATTCAGTACTTC
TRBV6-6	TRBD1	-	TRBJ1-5	CASSRQGEQHQPQHF	TGTGCCAGCAGCCGACAGGGCGAACAACATCAGCCCCAGCATTTT
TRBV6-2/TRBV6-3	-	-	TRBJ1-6	CASSYSSGRSIYSYSPLHF	TGTGCCAGCAGTTACTCGAGCGGCAGGAGCATCTACTCTTATTCACCCCTCCACTTT
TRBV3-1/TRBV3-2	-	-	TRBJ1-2	CASSQVVRGSRGYTF	TGTGCCAGCAGCCAAGTCGTGCGGGGATCGCGTGGCTACACCTTC
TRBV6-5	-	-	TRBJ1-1	CASSTYRVNTEAFF	TGTGCCAGCAGTACCTACAGGGTTAACACTGAAGCTTTCTTT
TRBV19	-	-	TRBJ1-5	CASSIASQPQHF	TGTGCCAGTAGTATAGCTAGTCAGCCCCAGCATTTT
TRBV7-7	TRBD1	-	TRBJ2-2	CASSLGSGTATGELFF	TGTGCTAGCAGCTTAGGTTCAGGGACAGCCACCGGGGAGCTGTTTTTT
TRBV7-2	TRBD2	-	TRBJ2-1	CASSPGTSGVNEQFF	TGTGCCAGCAGCCCCGGGACTAGCGGAGTCAATGAGCAGTTCTTC
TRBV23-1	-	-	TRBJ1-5	CASNPSWPYSNQPQHF	TGCGCCAGTAATCCGTCGTGGCCTTATAGCAATCAGCCCCAGCATTTT
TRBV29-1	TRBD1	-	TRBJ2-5	CSVGTVETQYF	TGCAGCGTAGGGACAGTGGAGACCCAGTACTTC
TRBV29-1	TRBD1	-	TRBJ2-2	CSVGGQGPGELFF	TGCAGCGTGGGGGGACAGGGCCCCGGGGAGCTGTTTTTT
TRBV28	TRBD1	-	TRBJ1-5	CASSFPGTGRHQPQHF	TGTGCCAGCAGTTTTCCCGGGACAGGGCGCCATCAGCCCCAGCATTTT
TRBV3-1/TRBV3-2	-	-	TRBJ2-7	CASSQLNHFSHPPEQYF	TGTGCCAGCAGCCAACTGAATCACTTTTCTCATCCTCCCGAGCAGTACTTC
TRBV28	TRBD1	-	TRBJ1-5	CASSSPGQGAGNQPQHF	TGTGCCAGCAGTAGTCCGGGACAGGGGGCCGGCAATCAGCCCCAGCATTTT
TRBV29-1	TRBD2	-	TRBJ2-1	CSVTSGRSGNEQFF	TGCAGCGTGACTAGCGGGAGAAGCGGAAATGAGCAGTTCTTC
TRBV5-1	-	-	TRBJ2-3	CASSLMSVTDTQYF	TGCGCCAGCAGCTTAATGTCAGTCACAGATACGCAGTATTTT
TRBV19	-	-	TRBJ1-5	CASSDDGLNQPQHF	TGTGCCAGTTCGGATGACGGACTCAATCAGCCCCAGCATTTT
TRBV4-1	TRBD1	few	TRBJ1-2	CASSFNSDRGGGYTF	TGCGCCAGCAGTTTCAACTCCGACAGGGGAGGTGGCTACACCTTC
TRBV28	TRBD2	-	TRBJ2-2	CASSQSGRYTGELFF	TGTGCCAGCAGTCAAAGCGGGAGGTACACCGGGGAGCTGTTTTTT